Listed below are T cell receptor beta chains from one sample, sequenced in a study of T cells in Graves' hyperthyroidism and ophthalmopathy. TCRdb reprocessed the multiplex PCR reads via MiXCR and lists one record per CDR3 protein. The table has roughly 300,000 distinct CDR3 sequences, approximately 15% seen once. The material sequenced was blood. The receptors here all came from a woman aged 30 to 39 with Graves' hyperthyroidism. The CDR3 runs from the conserved cysteine through the conserved F or W. A D gene is named only where the DNA matches it firmly. Rows give clone size only sometimes, using once, few, many, or a class for an expanded clone.

NA | TRBJ2-1 | many | TRBV28 | CASSPILSSYNEQFF | TGTGCCAGCAGCCCCATCCTTAGCTCCTACAATGAGCAGTTCTTC
NA | TRBJ2-2 | many | TRBV12-3/TRBV12-4 | CASSWALTGELFF | TGTGCCAGCAGTTGGGCCCTCACCGGGGAGCTGTTTTTT
NA | TRBJ1-2 | many | TRBV2 | CASSGDDSQKYGYTF | TGTGCCAGCAGTGGTGACGACAGCCAGAAATATGGCTACACCTTC
NA | TRBJ2-1 | many | TRBV7-8 | CASSVTGSSSYNEQFF | TGTGCCAGCAGCGTTACAGGTTCTAGCTCCTACAATGAGCAGTTCTTC
NA | TRBJ1-4 | many | TRBV5-5 | CASDDGATNEKLFF | TGTGCCAGCGACGATGGGGCAACTAATGAAAAACTGTTTTTT
NA | TRBJ1-1 | NA | TRBV10-3 | CASKEYTEAFF | TGTGCCAGCAAGGAGTACACTGAAGCTTTCTTT
TRBD2 | TRBJ2-5 | NA | TRBV4-2 | CASSQDLLAGDQETQYF | TGTGCCAGCAGCCAAGATTTACTAGCGGGAGACCAAGAGACCCAGTACTTC
NA | TRBJ1-3 | many | TRBV11-2 | CASSLTSQNTIYF | TGTGCCAGCAGCTTAACCTCCCAAAACACCATATATTTT
NA | TRBJ2-7 | many | TRBV10-3 | CAISVGRNSLEQYF | TGTGCCATCAGTGTTGGCAGGAATTCCCTCGAGCAGTACTTC
NA | TRBJ2-1 | NA | TRBV5-1 | CASRTGRSDNEQFF | TGCGCCAGCAGAACGGGGAGGTCGGACAATGAGCAGTTCTTC
NA | TRBJ2-5 | NA | TRBV7-2 | CASSLAPTQYF | TGTGCCAGCAGCTTAGCCCCCACCCAGTACTTC
NA | TRBJ1-2 | many | TRBV9 | CASSTNRASYGYTF | TGTGCCAGCAGCACCAACAGGGCCAGCTATGGCTACACCTTC
NA | TRBJ1-1 | many | TRBV29-1 | CSVAVGANTEAFF | TGCAGCGTTGCGGTTGGGGCGAACACTGAAGCTTTCTTT
NA | TRBJ2-2 | NA | TRBV24-1 | CATSDSSAGELFF | TGTGCCACCAGTGATTCTAGCGCCGGGGAGCTGTTTTTT
NA | TRBJ2-7 | many | TRBV3-1 | CASSLAGAVEQYF | TGTGCCAGCAGCCTGGCAGGGGCTGTCGAGCAGTACTTC
TRBD2 | TRBJ2-3 | few | TRBV6-2/TRBV6-3 | CASRDTSGRAGRTDTQYF | TGTGCCAGCAGGGATACTAGCGGGAGGGCCGGCCGCACAGATACGCAGTATTTT
NA | TRBJ1-2 | many | TRBV6-5 | CASSYDRSDYGYTF | TGTGCCAGCAGTTACGACAGATCCGACTATGGCTACACCTTC
TRBD2 | TRBJ2-5 | many | TRBV12-5 | CASASGRPPETQYF | TGTGCTAGTGCCAGCGGGAGGCCTCCAGAGACCCAGTACTTC
NA | TRBJ1-1 | NA | TRBV7-9 | CASSLAGDPTPDRTQEAFF | TGTGCCAGCAGCTTAGCGGGGGATCCAACGCCAGACCGCACTCAGGAAGCTTTCTTT
TRBD2 | TRBJ2-7 | NA | TRBV15 | CATSRDGGGTYEQYF | TGTGCCACCAGCAGAGACGGGGGAGGGACCTACGAGCAGTACTTC
TRBD1 | TRBJ2-7 | NA | TRBV18 | CASSPGQGSSEQYF | TGTGCCAGCTCACCCGGACAGGGTTCAAGCGAGCAGTACTTC
TRBD2 | TRBJ2-1 | NA | TRBV2 | CASATSGNSYNEQFF | TGTGCCAGCGCGACTAGCGGGAATTCCTACAATGAGCAGTTCTTC
NA | TRBJ1-4 | few | TRBV28 | CASSLFPRGAVSEKLFF | TGTGCCAGCAGTTTATTCCCCCGCGGGGCAGTGAGTGAAAAACTGTTTTTT
TRBD1 | TRBJ2-7 | NA | TRBV28 | CASSLHMTGSPQQYF | TGTGCCAGCAGTTTACATATGACAGGGTCCCCTCAGCAGTACTTC
NA | TRBJ1-4 | many | TRBV28 | CASSLTGTGGNEKLFF | TGTGCCAGCAGTCTCACCGGGACTGGGGGCAATGAAAAACTGTTTTTT
NA | TRBJ2-5 | many | TRBV5-5 | CASSPGVQETQYF | TGTGCCAGCAGCCCGGGGGTCCAAGAGACCCAGTACTTC
NA | TRBJ2-3 | many | TRBV7-2 | CASSLARSADTQYF | TGTGCCAGCAGCTTAGCGAGAAGCGCAGATACGCAGTATTTT
NA | TRBJ2-5 | many | TRBV24-1 | CATSDLLQGPRQETQYF | TGTGCCACCAGTGATTTGTTACAGGGCCCGAGGCAAGAGACCCAGTACTTC
NA | TRBJ1-5 | many | TRBV28 | CASSAAGHSINQPQHF | TGTGCCAGCAGTGCGGCGGGACACTCGATTAATCAGCCCCAGCATTTT
TRBD2 | TRBJ2-7 | many | TRBV7-9 | CASTWTRGEQYF | TGTGCCAGCACATGGACTAGGGGCGAGCAGTACTTC
NA | TRBJ2-1 | few | TRBV27 | CASSPRTNFPPEQFF | TGTGCCAGCAGTCCCCGGACTAATTTTCCTCCTGAGCAGTTCTTC
NA | TRBJ1-1 | NA | TRBV18 | CASSPTQGTTEAFF | TGTGCCAGCTCACCAACACAGGGCACCACTGAAGCTTTCTTT
NA | TRBJ1-1 | NA | TRBV20-1 | CSLRVNTEAFF | TGCAGTCTCAGGGTGAACACTGAAGCTTTCTTT
TRBD1 | TRBJ2-3 | many | TRBV12-3/TRBV12-4 | CASRSGQGGRDTQYF | TGTGCCAGCAGGTCGGGACAGGGGGGCCGAGATACGCAGTATTTT
TRBD1 | TRBJ2-2 | many | TRBV12-3/TRBV12-4 | CASRGTENTGELFF | TGTGCCAGCAGAGGGACAGAAAACACCGGGGAGCTGTTTTTT
NA | TRBJ1-1 | many | TRBV28 | CASSLGPDSGAFF | TGTGCCAGCAGTTTGGGGCCTGATTCGGGAGCTTTCTTT
NA | TRBJ1-2 | many | TRBV27 | CASSLRTANYGYTF | TGTGCCAGCAGTTTACGGACAGCTAACTATGGCTACACCTTC
TRBD1 | TRBJ1-2 | many | TRBV28 | CASSPTGGNREGYTF | TGTGCCAGCAGTCCCACAGGGGGCAATAGAGAGGGCTACACCTTC
NA | TRBJ1-1 | many | TRBV15 | CATSRDVGLEAFF | TGTGCCACCAGCAGAGATGTGGGGTTGGAAGCTTTCTTT
NA | TRBJ2-1 | many | TRBV6-2/TRBV6-3 | CASSYQWALNNEQFF | TGTGCCAGCAGTTACCAGTGGGCCCTGAACAATGAGCAGTTCTTC
NA | TRBJ2-7 | many | TRBV24-1 | CATQRGSSYEQYF | TGTGCCACTCAACGGGGCAGCTCCTACGAGCAGTACTTC
NA | TRBJ2-2 | few | TRBV6-5 | CASSYSISVGDWNTGELFF | TGTGCCAGCAGTTACTCGATCTCTGTGGGCGACTGGAACACCGGGGAGCTGTTTTTT
NA | TRBJ2-1 | NA | TRBV30 | CAWSVRRENEQFF | TGTGCCTGGAGTGTCCGGAGAGAGAATGAGCAGTTCTTC
TRBD2 | TRBJ2-7 | many | TRBV5-6 | CASSHETSGFIYEQYF | TGTGCCAGCAGTCATGAGACTAGCGGGTTTATCTACGAGCAGTACTTC
TRBD2 | TRBJ2-7 | few | TRBV7-8 | CASSLSRSLAVTYEQYF | TGTGCCAGCAGCTTATCTCGGTCACTAGCGGTAACCTACGAGCAGTACTTC
NA | TRBJ1-2 | NA | TRBV19 | CASTNEGWGITF | TGTGCCAGTACCAACGAAGGGTGGGGCATCACCTTC
NA | TRBJ2-2 | NA | TRBV7-3 | CASKGGGNTGELFF | TGTGCCAGCAAGGGGGGCGGGAACACCGGGGAGCTGTTTTTT